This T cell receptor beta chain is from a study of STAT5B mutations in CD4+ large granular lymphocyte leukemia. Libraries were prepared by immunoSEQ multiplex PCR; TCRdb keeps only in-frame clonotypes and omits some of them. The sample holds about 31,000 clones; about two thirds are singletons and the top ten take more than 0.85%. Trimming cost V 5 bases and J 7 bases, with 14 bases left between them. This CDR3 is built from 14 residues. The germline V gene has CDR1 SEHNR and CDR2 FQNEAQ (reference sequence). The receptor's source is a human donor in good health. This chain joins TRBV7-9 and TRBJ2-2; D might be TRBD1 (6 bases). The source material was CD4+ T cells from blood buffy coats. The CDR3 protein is CASSGNRENGELFF. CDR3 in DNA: TGTGCCAGCAGCGGGAACAGGGAGAACGGGGAGCTGTTTTTT.